The clone carrying this T cell receptor beta chain was counted only a few times. These data come from a study of CD8+ T cells in alopecia areata. Specified treatment: oral pan-JAK inhibitor, 5-10 mg twice daily. Reverse transcription of extracted RNA yielded cDNA, which provided the sequencing template. Clones were sequenced by immunoSEQ multiplex PCR, and TCRdb holds only the in-frame ones, with some missing. This table has hundreds of thousands of clones, 60% appearing once. This TCR derives from a human donor with alopecia areata. The material was CD4+ T cells sorted from blood, obtained between weeks 51 and 54, from a patient treated with tofacitinib.

This CDR3 reads CSVEVGPSGANVLTF. CDR3 nucleotide sequence: TGCAGCGTTGAAGTGGGGCCCTCTGGGGCCAACGTCCTGACTTTC. This chain connects TRBV29-1 to TRBJ2-6; tentatively, D is TRBD1 (5 bases). V lost 1 base, J lost 0 bases, and 7 bases lay in between. Germline values: CDR1 SQVTM, CDR2 ANQGSEA. This CDR3 is 15 amino acids long.